Described below is a single T cell receptor (beta chain) sequence and its context. The junction departs from the called germline gene at one end, perhaps through a read error. The CDR3 runs 15 residues. Per germline, CDR1 SSHAT and CDR2 FNYEAQ (reference sequence). The sample originates from a study of T-cell memory formation after mild COVID-19. TCRdb itself ran the 5' RACE reads through MiXCR, one entry per CDR3 protein. The repertoire holds roughly 600,000 distinct CDR3 sequences, about 20% seen once, with about 12% in the top ten. The chain couples TRBV7-7 to TRBJ2-5; D possibly matches TRBD1 or TRBD2 (6 bases each). Input material: PBMCs or a T cell subset sorted from them (not recorded which). The clonotype originates from an adult woman who had mild COVID-19 (a few samples of this study predate the infection). Cell type and time point are not known. This chain's CDR3 is CASSSSFGGWETQYF. The CDR3, as DNA: TGTGCTAGCAGCTCCTCCTTCGGGGGCTGGGAGACCCAGTACTTC. The full variable domain, with the rest looked up from reference TRBV7-7 and TRBJ2-5, is GAGVSQSPRYKVTKRGQDVTLRCDPISSHATLYWYQQALGQGPEFLTYFNYEAQPDKSGLPSDRFSAERPEGSISTLTIQRTEQRDSAMYRCASSSSFGGWETQYFGPGTRLLVL.